This T cell receptor (beta chain) emerged from a study of blood T cell repertoires in COVID-19. At the level of the study: T cells, B-cell-depleted T cells, or PBMCs supplied cDNA or gDNA.

Assay used: immunoSEQ multiplex PCR; TCRdb lists only in-frame clones, some missing. The sample has 250,000 or so clones, 85% to 90% seen once; the top ten hold about 2%. Sequenced: peripheral blood. The clonotype comes from a woman aged 60-75 years with COVID-19, enrolled during active disease.

CDR3 coding DNA: TGCAGTGCTAGTGTTTCTCGGGGGGTTTACAATGAGCAGTTCTTC. Protein sequence: CSASVSRGVYNEQFF. This chain joins TRBV20-1 and TRBJ2-1; the match to TRBD2 covers 7 bases. The CDR3 extends over 15 amino acids. The germline V gene encodes CDR1 DFQATT and CDR2 SNEGSKA (reference sequence). V lost 3 bases to trimming and J lost 4 bases; unmatched junction nucleotides: 9.